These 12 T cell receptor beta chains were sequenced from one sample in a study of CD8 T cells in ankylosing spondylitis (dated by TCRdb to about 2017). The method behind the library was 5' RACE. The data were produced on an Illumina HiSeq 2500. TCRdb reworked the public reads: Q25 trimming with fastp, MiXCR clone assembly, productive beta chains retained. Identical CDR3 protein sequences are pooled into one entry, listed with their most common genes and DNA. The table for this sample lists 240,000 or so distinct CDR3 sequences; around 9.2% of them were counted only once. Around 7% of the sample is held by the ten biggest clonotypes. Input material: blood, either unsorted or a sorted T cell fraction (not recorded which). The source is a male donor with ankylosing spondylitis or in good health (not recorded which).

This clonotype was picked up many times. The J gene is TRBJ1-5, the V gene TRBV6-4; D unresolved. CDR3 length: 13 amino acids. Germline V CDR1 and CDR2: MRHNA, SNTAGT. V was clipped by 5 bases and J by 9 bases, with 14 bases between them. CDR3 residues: CASSQTEKAPQHF. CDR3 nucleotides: TGTGCCAGCAGTCAGACCGAAAAGGCGCCCCAGCATTTT.

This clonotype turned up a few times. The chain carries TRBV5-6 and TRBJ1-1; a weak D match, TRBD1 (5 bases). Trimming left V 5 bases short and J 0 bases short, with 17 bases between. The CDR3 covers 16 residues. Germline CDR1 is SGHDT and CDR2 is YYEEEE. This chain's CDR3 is CASSNEVGGLNTEAFF. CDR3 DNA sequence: TGTGCCAGCAGTAACGAAGTGGGGGGGTTGAACACTGAAGCTTTCTTT.

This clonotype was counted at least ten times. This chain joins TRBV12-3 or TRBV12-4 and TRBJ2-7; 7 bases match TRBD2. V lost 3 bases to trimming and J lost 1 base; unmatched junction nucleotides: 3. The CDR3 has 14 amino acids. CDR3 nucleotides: TGTGCCAGCAGTTTTGGGGGGGGATCCTACGAGCAGTACTTC. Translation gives CASSFGGGSYEQYF.

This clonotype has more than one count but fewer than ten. CDR3 coding DNA: TGTGCCAGCAGCTTCCCCCCCAGCGCCGCCTACAATGAGCAGTTCTTC. Protein: CASSFPPSAAYNEQFF. The rearrangement links TRBV11-2 to TRBJ2-1; no clear D. CDR3 length: 16 residues. Germline V gene lookup returns CDR1 SGHAT and CDR2 FQNNGV. V was pared by 3 bases and J by 2 bases, with 14 bases between.

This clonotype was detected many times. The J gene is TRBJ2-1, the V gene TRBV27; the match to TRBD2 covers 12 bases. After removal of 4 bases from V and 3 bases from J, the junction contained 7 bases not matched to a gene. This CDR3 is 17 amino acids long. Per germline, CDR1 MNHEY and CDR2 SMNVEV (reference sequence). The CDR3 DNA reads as TGTGCCAGCAGTTCTAAAGGACTAGCGGGACTCTACAATGAGCAGTTCTTC. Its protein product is CASSSKGLAGLYNEQFF.

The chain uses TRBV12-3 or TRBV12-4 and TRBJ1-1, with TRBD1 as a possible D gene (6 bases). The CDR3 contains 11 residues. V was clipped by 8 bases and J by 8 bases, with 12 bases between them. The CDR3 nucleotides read TGTGCCAGCGCCTCACAGGGAGAAGCTTTCTTT. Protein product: CASASQGEAFF.

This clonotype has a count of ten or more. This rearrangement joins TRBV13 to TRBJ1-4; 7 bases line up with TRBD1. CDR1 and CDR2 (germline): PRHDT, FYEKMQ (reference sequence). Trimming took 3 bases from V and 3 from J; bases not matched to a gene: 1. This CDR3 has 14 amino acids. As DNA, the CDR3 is TGTGCCAGCAGCTTGACAGGGCCTAATGAAAAACTGTTTTTT. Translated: CASSLTGPNEKLFF.

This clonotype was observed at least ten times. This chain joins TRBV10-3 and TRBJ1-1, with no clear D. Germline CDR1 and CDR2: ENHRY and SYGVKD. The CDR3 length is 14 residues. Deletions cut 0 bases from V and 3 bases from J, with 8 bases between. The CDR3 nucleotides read TGTGCCATCAGTGAGTCTTCTGAACACACTGAAGCTTTCTTT. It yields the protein CAISESSEHTEAFF.

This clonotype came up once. CDR3 DNA sequence: TGTGCCTCCTGCCGAGGACAGGGGGGAAATCAGCCCCAGCATTTT. Amino acid sequence: CASCRGQGGNQPQHF. The chain couples TRBV3-1 to TRBJ1-5, with 10 bases lining up with TRBD1. Losses at the gene ends were 11 bases for V and 4 bases for J; bases not matched to a gene: 11. The CDR3 is 15 residues long. The germline V gene encodes CDR1 LGHDT and CDR2 YNNKEL (reference sequence).

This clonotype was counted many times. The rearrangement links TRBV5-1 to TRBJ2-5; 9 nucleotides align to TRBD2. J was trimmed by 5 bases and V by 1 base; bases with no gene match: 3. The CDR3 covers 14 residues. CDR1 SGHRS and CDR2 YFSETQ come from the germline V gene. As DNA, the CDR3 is TGCGCCAGCAGCTTGAGCGGGGGGAAGGAGACCCAGTACTTC. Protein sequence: CASSLSGGKETQYF.

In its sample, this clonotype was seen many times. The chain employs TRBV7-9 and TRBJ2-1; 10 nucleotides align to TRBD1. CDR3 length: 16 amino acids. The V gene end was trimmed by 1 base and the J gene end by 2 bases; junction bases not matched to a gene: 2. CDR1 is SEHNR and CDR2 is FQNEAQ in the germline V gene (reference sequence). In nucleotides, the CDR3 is TGTGCCAGCAGCTTAGTGGACAGGGGGGCCTACAATGAGCAGTTCTTC. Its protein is CASSLVDRGAYNEQFF.

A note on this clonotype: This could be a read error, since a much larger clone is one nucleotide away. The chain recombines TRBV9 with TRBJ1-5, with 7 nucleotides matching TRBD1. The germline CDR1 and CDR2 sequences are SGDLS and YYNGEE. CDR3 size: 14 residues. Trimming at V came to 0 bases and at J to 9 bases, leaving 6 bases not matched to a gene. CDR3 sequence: CASSVEAGGRPQHF. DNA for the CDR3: TGTGCCAGCAGCGTAGAGGCAGGGGGTCGGCCCCAGCATTTT.